These 23 T cell receptor beta chains originate from one sample sequenced in a study of neurological immune-mediated disorders. TCRdb reprocessed the 5' RACE reads with MiXCR, giving one entry per CDR3 protein. The sample has 100,000 or so distinct CDR3 sequences; roughly 3.5% are singletons. Sequencing input: PBMCs. Receptors originate from a young woman with multiple sclerosis.

This clonotype was counted many times. This chain uses TRBV20-1 with TRBJ2-7; 8 nucleotides line up with TRBD2. The V and J ends lost 6 bases and 3 bases, in that order; junction bases with no gene match: 10. This CDR3 has 14 residues. Germline assignment: CDR1 DFQATT and CDR2 SNEGSKA (reference sequence). CDR3 nucleotide sequence: TGCAGTGCGAGCACGGGGGGGCCCTTCTACGAGCAGTACTTC. Residues: CSASTGGPFYEQYF.

Ten or more counts support this clonotype. This chain links TRBV5-6 with TRBJ2-7, with D perhaps being TRBD1 or TRBD2 (5 bases each). Germline CDR1 reads SGHDT; CDR2 reads YYEEEE. V lost 0 bases and J 6 bases, leaving 13 bases between the germline ends. The CDR3 length is 14 residues. The CDR3 spells CASSLVGRPAEQYF. CDR3 bases: TGTGCCAGCAGCTTGGTGGGACGACCAGCCGAGCAGTACTTC.

This clonotype was counted ten times or more. This rearrangement joins TRBV6-6 to TRBJ2-1; no reliable D call. Germline CDR1 and CDR2: MNHNY and SVGAGI (reference sequence). V dropped 0 bases and J dropped 0 bases, with 9 bases sitting between them. The CDR3 loop spans 16 amino acids. CDR3 DNA: TGTGCCAGCAGTTACTCGACGATAGGCTCCTACAATGAGCAGTTCTTC. It is translated as CASSYSTIGSYNEQFF.

This clonotype counts as medium-sized. V gene TRBV12-3 or TRBV12-4 combines with J gene TRBJ2-6; D remains unclear. Trimming cost V 1 base and J 3 bases, with 16 bases left between them. This CDR3 region has 18 residues. The CDR3 reads CASSLEYGLGFGANVLTF. Here the CDR3 DNA reads TGTGCCAGCAGTTTAGAATACGGGCTAGGCTTTGGGGCCAACGTCCTGACTTTC.

This clonotype was detected many times. J is TRBJ2-2 and V is TRBV5-1, with TRBD2 as a possible D gene (6 bases). V was pared by 3 bases and J by 3 bases, with 9 bases between. The CDR3 contains 14 residues. Germline CDR1 SGHRS, CDR2 YFSETQ. The CDR3 protein is CASSWRLDTGELFF. In nucleotides, the CDR3 is TGCGCCAGCAGCTGGAGACTAGACACCGGGGAGCTGTTTTTT.

This clonotype was seen a handful of times. This sequence may be a read error, since a much larger clone differs from it by one base. The V gene is TRBV20-1, the J gene TRBJ2-3; D tentatively fits TRBD1 or TRBD2 (5 bases each). The CDR3 runs to 15 residues. Germline CDR1 is DFQATT and CDR2 is SNEGSKA (reference sequence). DNA of the CDR3: TGCAGTGCTACCCAGGGAGCGCCTCGCCCAGATACGAAGTATTTT. This codes for CSATQGAPRPDTKYF.

At least ten counts were recorded for this clonotype. The V and J genes are TRBV29-1 and TRBJ2-2, with TRBD1 matching 12 bases. Germline trimming cut 8 bases from V and 6 bases from J; bases unmatched to any gene: 13. The CDR3 is made up of 16 amino acids. Per germline, CDR1 SQVTM and CDR2 ANQGSEA. For the CDR3, the DNA is TGCAGCCCAGGGGATTCCGGGACAGGGGGCTCCGGGGAGCTGTTTTTT. It yields the protein CSPGDSGTGGSGELFF.

This clonotype appeared many times. The chain recombines TRBV20-1 with TRBJ2-1, with D tentatively TRBD2 (5 bases). Germline CDR1 and CDR2: DFQATT and SNEGSKA (reference sequence). This CDR3 is 13 amino acids long. V lost 7 bases and J lost 0, with 10 bases in between. The CDR3 nucleotides are TGCAGTGGAGGGCCAAACTCCTACAATGAGCAGTTCTTC. Amino acids: CSGGPNSYNEQFF.

There are many counts of this clonotype. The rearrangement links TRBV29-1 to TRBJ1-2, with D unclear. From germline, CDR1 is SQVTM and CDR2 ANQGSEA. Trimming removed 3 bases from V and 2 bases from J, with 16 bases in between. There are 15 residues in the CDR3. The CDR3 bases are TGCAGCGTTGATGACGGCGGGGTTGGGAACTATGGCTACACCTTC. The encoded protein is CSVDDGGVGNYGYTF. The whole variable domain, filled in from reference TRBV29-1 and TRBJ1-2, reads SAVISQKPSRDICQRGTSLTIQCQVDSQVTMMFWYRQQPGQSLTLIATANQGSEATYESGFVIDKFPISRPNLTFSTLTVSNMSPEDSSIYLCSVDDGGVGNYGYTFGSGTRLTVV.

This clonotype has a count of ten or more. The chain couples TRBV20-1 to TRBJ2-3; D is unclear. The CDR3 consists of 16 residues. V dropped 2 bases and J dropped 0 bases, with 15 bases sitting between them. CDR1 is DFQATT, CDR2 SNEGSKA, per germline (reference sequence). The CDR3 DNA is TGCAGTGCTAGACCCTTTGTGGGAATTAGCACAGATACGCAGTATTTT. Translation gives CSARPFVGISTDTQYF.

This clonotype was observed many times. DNA of the CDR3: TGTGCCAGCAGCTTCGCAGGGGACACAGATACGCAGTATTTT. Residues: CASSFAGDTDTQYF. This chain uses TRBV7-2 with TRBJ2-3; perhaps TRBD1 as D (6 bases). The V and J ends lost 3 bases and 2 bases respectively, with 9 bases between them. CDR3 size: 14 residues. Per the germline V gene, CDR1 is SGHTA and CDR2 is FQGNSA. Full variable domain (rest looked up from reference TRBV7-2 and TRBJ2-3): GAGVSQSPSNKVTEKGKDVELRCDPISGHTALYWYRQSLGQGLEFLIYFQGNSAPDKSGLPSDRFSAERTGGSVSTLTIQRTQQEDSAVYLCASSFAGDTDTQYFGPGTRLTVL.

This clonotype has ten or more counts. The rearrangement uses TRBV12-3 or TRBV12-4 and TRBJ1-4; 12 bases map to TRBD1. Unmatched junction bases numbered 7, after V lost 10 bases and J lost 10 bases. The CDR3 is 13 amino acids. As DNA, the CDR3 is TGTGCCACGGGGGGACAGGGGGCAACAAAACTGTTTTTT. Amino acid sequence: CATGGQGATKLFF.

This clonotype was seen repeatedly, ten times or more. The chain links TRBV20-1 to TRBJ2-2; D uncertain. This CDR3 is built from 12 residues. Trimming stripped 5 bases from V and 8 bases from J, with 12 bases between. Germline V lookup: CDR1 DFQATT, CDR2 SNEGSKA (reference sequence). This CDR3 is CSAYYSVGELFF. CDR3 sequence (DNA): TGCAGTGCTTACTATTCGGTGGGGGAGCTGTTTTTT.

This clonotype was observed at least ten times. The V and J genes are TRBV19 and TRBJ2-7; 7 bases map to TRBD2. The V segment lost 6 bases and the J segment 2 bases; nucleotides outside the gene matches: 7. The CDR3 consists of 14 residues. The germline gives CDR1 LNHDA, CDR2 SQIVND (reference sequence). CDR3 residues: CASREAGPPYEQYF. In DNA form, the CDR3 reads TGTGCCAGTAGAGAAGCGGGGCCCCCCTACGAGCAGTACTTC.

This clonotype was seen at least ten times. This chain connects TRBV6-5 to TRBJ2-5; maybe TRBD1 (6 bases). The CDR3 extends over 12 amino acids. Germline CDR1 reads MNHEY; CDR2 reads SVGAGI. Trimming left V 0 bases short and J 7 bases short, with 6 bases between. This CDR3 is CASSYSGGTQYF. In nucleotides, the CDR3 is TGTGCCAGCAGTTACTCAGGGGGGACCCAGTACTTC.

This clonotype was counted many times. This rearrangement joins TRBV7-6 to TRBJ2-3; TRBD2 matches 9 bases. The germline V gene encodes CDR1 SGHVS and CDR2 FNYEAQ. This CDR3 has 19 amino acids. The junction had 11 bases not matched to a gene; V was cut back by 1 base and J by 0 bases. The CDR3 reads CASSLGFSGSLTSTDTQYF. CDR3 nucleotide sequence: TGTGCCAGCAGCTTAGGTTTTAGCGGGAGTCTGACGAGCACAGATACGCAGTATTTT.

This clonotype came up many times. This rearrangement joins TRBV4-3 to TRBJ1-2, with D perhaps TRBD1 (6 bases). The CDR3 spans 15 residues. Germline CDR1 reads LGHNA; CDR2 reads YSLEER. The germline V and J ends were trimmed by 0 bases and 6 bases, with 14 bases remaining between them. DNA for the CDR3: TGCGCCAGCAGCCAAGATCCGTCGGGGGGCGATGGCTACACCTTC. Translating it yields CASSQDPSGGDGYTF.

The table lists this clonotype with many counts. As DNA, the CDR3 is TGTGCCATCAGCGATGGCCCTGGGGGGTTACTAGCCAAAAACATTCAGTACTTC. This codes for CAISDGPGGLLAKNIQYF. The chain joins TRBV10-3 to TRBJ2-4, with D possibly being TRBD2 (6 bases). V dropped 6 bases and J dropped 0 bases, with 21 bases sitting between them. Germline CDR1 and CDR2: ENHRY and SYGVKD. The CDR3 loop spans 18 amino acids.

This clonotype appeared many times. The chain combines TRBV5-5 with TRBJ2-1; TRBD2 might be the D (5 bases). Germline values: CDR1 SGHKS, CDR2 YYEKEE (reference sequence). This CDR3 spans 14 amino acids. Trimming stripped 3 bases from V and 8 bases from J, with 15 bases between. CDR3 coding DNA: TGTGCCAGCAGCTGGGAGCTGAGGGAAGATGAGCAGTTCTTC. Amino acids: CASSWELREDEQFF.

This clonotype was observed at least ten times. This chain links TRBV20-1 with TRBJ1-1, with no clear D. From germline, CDR1 is DFQATT and CDR2 SNEGSKA (reference sequence). The CDR3 covers 12 residues. CDR3 loop: CSPSGGNTEAFF. For the CDR3, the DNA is TGCAGCCCTTCGGGCGGGAACACTGAAGCTTTCTTT.

This clonotype was seen many times. This chain links TRBV29-1 with TRBJ2-1, with D perhaps TRBD2 (6 bases). V shed 4 bases and J shed 9 bases, with 19 bases lying between them. The CDR3 loop spans 14 amino acids. The germline CDR1 and CDR2 sequences are SQVTM and ANQGSEA. The CDR3 DNA is TGCAGCGTTGGCGCGGGAAACCTGAGCGGTGAGCAGTTCTTC. Residues: CSVGAGNLSGEQFF.

This clonotype appeared many times. This rearrangement joins TRBV3-1 to TRBJ2-7; D unresolved. The CDR3 consists of 14 residues. V lost 2 bases, J lost 1 base, and 9 bases lay in between. Germline-derived CDR1 and CDR2 are LGHDT and YNNKEL (reference sequence). CDR3 loop: CASSQQPLSYEQYF. The CDR3 DNA sequence: TGTGCCAGCAGCCAACAGCCACTTTCCTACGAGCAGTACTTC.

This clonotype was recorded at least ten times. The chain uses TRBV20-1 and TRBJ1-4; D may be TRBD1 (5 bases). The ends were cut back, 3 bases at V and 0 bases at J, with 14 bases in the middle. The CDR3 has 16 amino acids. CDR1 and CDR2 (germline): DFQATT, SNEGSKA (reference sequence). In DNA form, the CDR3 reads TGCAGTGCTAGTCTCCCAGGGACCCCAACTAATGAAAAACTGTTTTTT. Translation gives CSASLPGTPTNEKLFF.